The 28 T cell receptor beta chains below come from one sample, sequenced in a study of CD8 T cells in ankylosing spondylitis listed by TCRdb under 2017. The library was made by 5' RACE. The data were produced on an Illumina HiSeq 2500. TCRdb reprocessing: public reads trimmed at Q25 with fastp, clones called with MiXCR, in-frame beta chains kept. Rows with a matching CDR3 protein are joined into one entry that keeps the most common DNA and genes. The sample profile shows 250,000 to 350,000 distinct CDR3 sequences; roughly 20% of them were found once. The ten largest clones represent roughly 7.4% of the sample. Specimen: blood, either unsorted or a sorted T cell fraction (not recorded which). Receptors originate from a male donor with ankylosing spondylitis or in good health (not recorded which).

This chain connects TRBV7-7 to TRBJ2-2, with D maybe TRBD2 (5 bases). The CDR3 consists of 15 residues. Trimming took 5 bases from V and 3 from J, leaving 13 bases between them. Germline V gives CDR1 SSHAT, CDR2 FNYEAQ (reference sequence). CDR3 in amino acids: CASSKSGGDTGELFF. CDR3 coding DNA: TGTGCCAGCAGCAAGAGCGGTGGGGACACCGGGGAGCTGTTTTTT.

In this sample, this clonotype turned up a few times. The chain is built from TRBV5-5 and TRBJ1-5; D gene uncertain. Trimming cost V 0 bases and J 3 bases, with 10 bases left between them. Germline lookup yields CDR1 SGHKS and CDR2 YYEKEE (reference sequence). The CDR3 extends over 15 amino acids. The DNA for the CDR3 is TGTGCCAGCAGCTTGGTTCCCGAACCCAATCAGCCCCAGCATTTT. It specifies CASSLVPEPNQPQHF.

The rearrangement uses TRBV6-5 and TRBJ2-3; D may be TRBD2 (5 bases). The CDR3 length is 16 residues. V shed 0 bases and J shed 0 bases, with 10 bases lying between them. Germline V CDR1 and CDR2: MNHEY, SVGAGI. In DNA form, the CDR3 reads TGTGCCAGCAGTTACTCGGGGAGAGTTAGCACAGATACGCAGTATTTT. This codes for CASSYSGRVSTDTQYF.

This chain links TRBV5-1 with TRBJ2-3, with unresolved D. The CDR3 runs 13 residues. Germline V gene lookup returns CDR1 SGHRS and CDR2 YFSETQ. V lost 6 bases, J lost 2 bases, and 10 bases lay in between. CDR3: CASKGPNTDTQYF. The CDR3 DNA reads TGCGCCAGCAAAGGGCCAAACACAGATACGCAGTATTTT. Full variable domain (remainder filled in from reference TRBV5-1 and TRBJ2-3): KAGVTQTPRYLIKTRGQQVTLSCSPISGHRSVSWYQQTPGQGLQFLFEYFSETQRNKGNFPGRFSGRQFSNSRSEMNVSTLELGDSALYLCASKGPNTDTQYFGPGTRLTVL.

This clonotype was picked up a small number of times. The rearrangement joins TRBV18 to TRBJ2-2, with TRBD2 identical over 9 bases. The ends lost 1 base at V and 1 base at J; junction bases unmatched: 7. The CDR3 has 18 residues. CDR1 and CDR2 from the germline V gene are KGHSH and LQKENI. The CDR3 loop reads CASSPRLMTSGNTGELFF. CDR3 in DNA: TGTGCCAGCTCACCACGCCTCATGACTAGCGGGAACACCGGGGAGCTGTTTTTT.

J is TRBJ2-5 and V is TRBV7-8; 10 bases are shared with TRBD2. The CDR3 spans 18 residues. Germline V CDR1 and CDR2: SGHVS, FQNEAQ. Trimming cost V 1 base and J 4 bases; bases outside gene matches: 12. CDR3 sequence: CASSLVAASGGPRETQYF. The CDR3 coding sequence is TGTGCCAGCAGCTTAGTCGCGGCTAGCGGGGGCCCTAGAGAGACCCAGTACTTC.

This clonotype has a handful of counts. DNA for the CDR3: TGTGCCAGCAGTCAGTGGACAGGGATTTATAGCAATCAGCCCCAGCATTTT. Protein: CASSQWTGIYSNQPQHF. The chain uses TRBV28 and TRBJ1-5; 8 bases line up with TRBD1. V was pared by 5 bases and J by 0 bases, with 9 bases of the junction left unmatched. The CDR3 length is 17 residues. Per the germline V gene, CDR1 is MDHEN and CDR2 is SYDVKM.

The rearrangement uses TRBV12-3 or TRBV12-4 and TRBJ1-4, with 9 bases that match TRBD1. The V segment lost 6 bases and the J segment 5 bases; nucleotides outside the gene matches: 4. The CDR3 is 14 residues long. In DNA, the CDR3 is TGTGCCAGCAGACGGACAGGGGTGAATGAAAAACTGTTTTTT. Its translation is CASRRTGVNEKLFF.

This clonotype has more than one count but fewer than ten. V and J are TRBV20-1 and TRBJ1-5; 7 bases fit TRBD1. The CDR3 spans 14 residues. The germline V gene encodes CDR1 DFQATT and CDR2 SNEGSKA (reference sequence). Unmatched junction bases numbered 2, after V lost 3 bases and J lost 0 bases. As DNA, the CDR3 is TGCAGTGCTAGGGGACAGCTTAGCAATCAGCCCCAGCATTTT. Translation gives CSARGQLSNQPQHF.

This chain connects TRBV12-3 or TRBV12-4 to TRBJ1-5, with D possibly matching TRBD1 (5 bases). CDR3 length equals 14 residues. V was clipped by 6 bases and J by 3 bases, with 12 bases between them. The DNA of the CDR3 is TGTGCCAGCAGGTCTCAGGGCGACAATCAGCCCCAGCATTTT. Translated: CASRSQGDNQPQHF.

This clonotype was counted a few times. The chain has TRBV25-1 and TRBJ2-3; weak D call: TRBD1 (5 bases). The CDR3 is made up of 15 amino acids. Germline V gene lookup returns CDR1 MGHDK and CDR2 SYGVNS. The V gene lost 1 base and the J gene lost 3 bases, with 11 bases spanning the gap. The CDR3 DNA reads TGTGCCAGCAGTGAATCTGACAGTCGAACAGATACGCAGTATTTT. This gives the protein CASSESDSRTDTQYF.

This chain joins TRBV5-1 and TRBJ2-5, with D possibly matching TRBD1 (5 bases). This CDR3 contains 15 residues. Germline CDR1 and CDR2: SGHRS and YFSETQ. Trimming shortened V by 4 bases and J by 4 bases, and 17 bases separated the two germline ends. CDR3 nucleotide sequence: TGCGCCAGCAGCCTATCGGATAGTAGGGGAGAGACCCAGTACTTC. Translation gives CASSLSDSRGETQYF.

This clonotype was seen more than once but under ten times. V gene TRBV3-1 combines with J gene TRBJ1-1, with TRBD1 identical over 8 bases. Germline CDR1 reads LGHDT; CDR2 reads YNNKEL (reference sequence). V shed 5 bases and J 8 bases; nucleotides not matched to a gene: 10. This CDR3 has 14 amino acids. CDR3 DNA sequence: TGTGCCAGCAGCTTAAACAGGGGGAGTAAAGAAGCTTTCTTT. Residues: CASSLNRGSKEAFF.

CDR3 sequence reads: CASKGRDPYNEQFF. CDR3 in DNA: TGTGCCAGCAAGGGGCGGGACCCCTACAATGAGCAGTTCTTC. The genes are TRBV12-3 or TRBV12-4 and TRBJ2-1; tentatively, D is TRBD2 (6 bases). The CDR3 runs to 14 residues. Trimming stripped 7 bases from V and 2 bases from J, with 12 bases between.

In DNA form, the CDR3 reads TGTGCCAGCAGCCGGCGGGACAGATCGAACACTGAAGCTTTCTTT. It is translated as CASSRRDRSNTEAFF. The chain carries TRBV11-2 and TRBJ1-1; TRBD1 agrees at 7 bases. Looked up from germline, CDR1 is SGHAT and CDR2 is FQNNGV. The CDR3 has 15 residues. The V segment lost 5 bases and the J segment 1 base; nucleotides outside the gene matches: 7.

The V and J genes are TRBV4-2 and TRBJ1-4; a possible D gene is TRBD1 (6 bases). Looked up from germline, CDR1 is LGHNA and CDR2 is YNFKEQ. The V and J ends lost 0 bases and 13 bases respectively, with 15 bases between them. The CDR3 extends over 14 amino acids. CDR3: CASSQDNRDEGLFF. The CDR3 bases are TGTGCCAGCAGCCAAGATAACAGGGATGAAGGACTGTTTTTT.

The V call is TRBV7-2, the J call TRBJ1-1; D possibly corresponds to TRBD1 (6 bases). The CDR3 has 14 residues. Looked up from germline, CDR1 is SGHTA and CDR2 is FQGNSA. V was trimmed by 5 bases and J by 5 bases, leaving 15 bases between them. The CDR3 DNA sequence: TGTGCCAGCAGCGTACAGGGTGGGAGGACTGAAGCTTTCTTT. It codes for CASSVQGGRTEAFF.

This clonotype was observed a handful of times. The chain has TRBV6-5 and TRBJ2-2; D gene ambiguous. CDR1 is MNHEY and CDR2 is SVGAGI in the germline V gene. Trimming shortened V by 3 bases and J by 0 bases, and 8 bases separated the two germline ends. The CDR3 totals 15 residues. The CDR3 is CASSYFPANTGELFF. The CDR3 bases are TGTGCCAGCAGTTATTTCCCCGCGAACACCGGGGAGCTGTTTTTT.

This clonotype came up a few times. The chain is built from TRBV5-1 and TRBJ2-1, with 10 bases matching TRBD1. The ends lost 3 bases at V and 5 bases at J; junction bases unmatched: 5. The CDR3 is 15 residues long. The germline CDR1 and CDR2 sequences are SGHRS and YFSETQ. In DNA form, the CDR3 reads TGCGCCAGCAGCTCATCCGGGACAGGGGACAATGAGCAGTTCTTC. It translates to CASSSSGTGDNEQFF.

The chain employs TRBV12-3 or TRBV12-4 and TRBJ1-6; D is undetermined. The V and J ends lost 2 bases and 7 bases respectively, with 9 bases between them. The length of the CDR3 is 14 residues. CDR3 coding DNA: TGTGCCAGCAGTTTACGGGAGAGAAATTCACCCCTCCACTTT. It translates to CASSLRERNSPLHF.

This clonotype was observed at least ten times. The CDR3 DNA reads TGTGCCAGCAGTGAAGGACAGAATCAGCCCCAGCATTTT. It is translated as CASSEGQNQPQHF. The rearrangement links TRBV6-1 to TRBJ1-5, with D maybe TRBD1 (5 bases). The CDR3 extends over 13 amino acids. Germline loops: CDR1 MNHNS, CDR2 SASEGT. The V and J ends lost 1 base and 4 bases respectively, with 5 bases between them.

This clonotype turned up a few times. The CDR3 region is CASSEGRWSYEQYV. The CDR3 DNA sequence: TGTGCCAGCAGTGAAGGGCGGTGGTCCTACGAGCAGTACGTC. V usage is TRBV6-1 and J usage is TRBJ2-7; D gene ambiguous. CDR1 MNHNS and CDR2 SASEGT come from the germline V gene. This CDR3 has 14 residues. V gave up 1 base and J gave up 1 base, with 8 bases separating them.

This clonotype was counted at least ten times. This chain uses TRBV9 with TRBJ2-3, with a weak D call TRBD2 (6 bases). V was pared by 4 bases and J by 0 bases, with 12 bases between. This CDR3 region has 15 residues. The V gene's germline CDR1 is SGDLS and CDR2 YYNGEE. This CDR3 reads CASSPRLESTDTQYF. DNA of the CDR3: TGTGCCAGCAGCCCCAGACTAGAGAGCACAGATACGCAGTATTTT.

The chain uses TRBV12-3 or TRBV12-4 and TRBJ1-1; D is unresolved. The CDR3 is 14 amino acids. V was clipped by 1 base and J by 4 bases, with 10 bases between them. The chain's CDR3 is CASSLEALGTEAFF. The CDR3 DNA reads TGTGCCAGCAGTTTAGAGGCGCTAGGCACTGAAGCTTTCTTT.

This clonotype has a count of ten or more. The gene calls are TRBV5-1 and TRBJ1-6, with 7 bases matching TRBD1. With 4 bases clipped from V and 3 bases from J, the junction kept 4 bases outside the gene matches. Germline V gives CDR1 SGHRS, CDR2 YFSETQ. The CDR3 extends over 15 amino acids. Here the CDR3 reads CASSGTGDYNSPLHF. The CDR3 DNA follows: TGCGCCAGCAGCGGTACAGGGGACTATAATTCACCCCTCCACTTT.

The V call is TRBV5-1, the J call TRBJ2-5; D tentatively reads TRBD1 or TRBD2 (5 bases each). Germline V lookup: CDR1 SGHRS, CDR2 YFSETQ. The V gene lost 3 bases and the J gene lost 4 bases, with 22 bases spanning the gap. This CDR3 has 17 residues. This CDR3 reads CASSSLSGTDPAETQYF. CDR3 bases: TGCGCCAGCAGCTCCCTTTCTGGGACGGACCCTGCAGAGACCCAGTACTTC.

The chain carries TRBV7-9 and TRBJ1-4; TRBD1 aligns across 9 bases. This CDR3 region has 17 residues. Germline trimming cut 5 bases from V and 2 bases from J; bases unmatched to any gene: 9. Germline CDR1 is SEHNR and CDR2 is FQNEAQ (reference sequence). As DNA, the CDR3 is TGTGCCAGCAGCCCCCGGACAGGGGAAACGACTAATGAAAAACTGTTTTTT. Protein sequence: CASSPRTGETTNEKLFF. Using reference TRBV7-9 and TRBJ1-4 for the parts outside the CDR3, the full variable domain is DTGVSQNPRHKITKRGQNVTFRCDPISEHNRLYWYRQTLGQGPEFLTYFQNEAQLEKSRLLSDRFSAERPKGSFSTLEIQRTEQGDSAMYLCASSPRTGETTNEKLFFGSGTQLSVL.

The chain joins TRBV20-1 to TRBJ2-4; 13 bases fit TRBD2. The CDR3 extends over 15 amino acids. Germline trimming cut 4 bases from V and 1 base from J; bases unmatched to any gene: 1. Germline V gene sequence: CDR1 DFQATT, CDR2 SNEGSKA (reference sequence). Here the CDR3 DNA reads TGCAGTGCTACACTAGCGGGAGGGGCCAAAAACATTCAGTACTTC. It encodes CSATLAGGAKNIQYF.